A single TCR beta chain is shown here with its context. Its target is unknown. These data are taken from a study of cytomegalovirus exposure and HLA in healthy donors. This PCR relied on a set of 60 Vbeta primers and 13 Jbeta primers. This table comes from immunoSEQ multiplex PCR, and its TCRdb copy is limited to in-frame clones, with some not included. Among 250,000 to 350,000 clones listed, just over 85% were seen once. Regarding the study as a whole: The authors judged a highly shared variant cluster likely a sequencing artifact.

This sequence originates from a man aged 40-49 years in good health and CMV-seropositive. Source material: PBMCs.

The CDR3, as DNA: TGTGCCAGCAGCTTTTCTAGCGGGAGAGCCCCCTACAATGAGCAGTTCTTC. Its translation is CASSFSSGRAPYNEQFF. The rearrangement links TRBV5-6 to TRBJ2-1, with TRBD2 identical over 10 bases. V was clipped by 2 bases and J by 2 bases; unmatched bases: 7. This CDR3 spans 17 amino acids. Germline CDR1 and CDR2: SGHDT and YYEEEE. Using reference TRBV5-6 and TRBJ2-1 for the parts outside the CDR3, the full variable domain is DAGVTQSPTHLIKTRGQQVTLRCSPKSGHDTVSWYQQALGQGPQFIFQYYEEEERQRGNFPDRFSGHQFPNYSSELNVNALLLGDSALYLCASSFSSGRAPYNEQFFGPGTRLTVL.